What follows is one TCR beta chain and its context. No antigen is known for it. Multiplex touch-down PCR with TRB-A/B primers amplified rearranged V-D-J TRB sequences. TCRdb reprocessed the multiplex PCR reads with MiXCR, giving one entry per CDR3 protein. The table lists about 6,200 distinct CDR3 sequences, approximately 30% of them singletons, with roughly 3.6% in the top ten. The V end lost 5 bases, the J end lost 0 bases, and 18 bases lay between the germline ends. There are 17 residues in the CDR3. CDR1 and CDR2 from the germline V gene are SGHAT and FQDESV (reference sequence). The data belong to a study of T cell repertoires in aging, cancer and after chemotherapy. As for the study in general: Over several months to years, re-sampled healthy donor repertoires clearly shared clones. About 8.1 million TCR reads made up the full dataset.

Amplification of TCR beta used genomic DNA extracted from peripheral blood. Points from the study as a whole: Age-matched healthy donors had significantly more diverse, less clonal blood TCR repertoires than untreated cancer patients. No conclusions about immunological memory after chemotherapy can be drawn from the repertoire data.

The rearrangement joins TRBV11-1 to TRBJ2-3; D not resolved. Sequences were obtained from blood. The clonotype originates from a human donor in good health. The CDR3 DNA reads TGTGCCAGCAGCGTTAGGGTCGCAAGGTGCAGCACAGATACGCAGTATTTT. Its protein is CASSVRVARCSTDTQYF.